The 22 T cell receptor beta chains presented below share a single source sample, sequenced in a study of beta chain features in type 1 diabetes. Whole-study findings and limits: Among patients with Type 1 diabetes, TCRB CDR3s were moderately but significantly shorter in every one of the four CD4+ subsets.

The whole isolated RNA underwent reverse transcription, so sequencing captured expressed TCRB transcripts. Assay used: immunoSEQ multiplex PCR; TCRdb lists only in-frame clones, some missing. The data show some 700,000 clones, roughly 12% seen once. No cognate antigen is known for these TCRs. The sequenced sample was naive CD4+ T cells from blood. These receptors were taken from a man younger than 30 with type 1 diabetes.

This clone was seen more than once but under ten times. The V and J genes are TRBV14 and TRBJ1-6; D remains ambiguous. Trimming removed 0 bases at V and 11 bases at J, with 11 bases between. The germline V gene encodes CDR1 SGHDN and CDR2 FVKESK. The CDR3 extends over 14 amino acids. The CDR3 sequence is CASSQDWSRPPLHF. The CDR3 nucleotides read TGTGCCAGCAGCCAAGATTGGTCTCGCCCACCCCTCCACTTT.

This clone was picked up one time. The chain combines TRBV7-8 with TRBJ2-1, with D tentatively TRBD2 (6 bases). There are 15 residues in the CDR3. Trimming cost V 6 bases and J 4 bases, with 16 bases left between them. Germline V lookup: CDR1 SGHVS, CDR2 FQNEAQ. Written as DNA, the CDR3 is TGTGCCAGCAGTTTACTAGCAAGCCTTTACAATGAGCAGTTCTTC. Translation: CASSLLASLYNEQFF.

This clone has a handful of counts. This chain joins TRBV14 and TRBJ2-5; TRBD2 agrees at 7 bases. The germline V gene has CDR1 SGHDN and CDR2 FVKESK. After removal of 1 base from V and 1 base from J, the junction contained 6 bases not matched to a gene. This CDR3 spans 16 amino acids. The CDR3 nucleotides are TGTGCCAGCAGCCAAGGGATAGCGGGTTTCCAAGAGACCCAGTACTTC. It encodes CASSQGIAGFQETQYF.

This clone was seen a handful of times. V and J are TRBV7-2 and TRBJ1-5; unclear D gene. The V end lost 5 bases, the J end lost 0 bases, and 8 bases lay between the germline ends. From germline, CDR1 is SGHTA and CDR2 FQGNSA. CDR3 size: 14 residues. The CDR3 spells CASSDPNSNQPQHF. For the CDR3, the DNA is TGTGCCAGCAGCGACCCGAATAGCAATCAGCCCCAGCATTTT.

In its sample, this clone was seen a few times. The chain's CDR3 is CAWSAPTDLSGNTIYF. The CDR3 DNA reads as TGTGCCTGGAGTGCTCCGACAGACCTCTCTGGAAACACCATATATTTT. V usage is TRBV30 and J usage is TRBJ1-3; D may be TRBD1 (5 bases). The germline V and J ends were trimmed by 1 base and 0 bases, with 13 bases remaining between them. CDR1 is GTSNPN and CDR2 is SVGIG in the germline V gene (reference sequence). The CDR3 contains 16 residues.

In its sample, this clone was seen a few times. This chain joins TRBV7-2 and TRBJ2-3; tentative D call: TRBD1 (5 bases). The germline V gene has CDR1 SGHTA and CDR2 FQGNSA. This CDR3 is 16 amino acids long. V lost 5 bases, J lost 0 bases, and 15 bases lay in between. This chain's CDR3 is CASSIGVDISTDTQYF. As DNA, the CDR3 is TGTGCCAGCAGCATAGGGGTGGACATTAGCACAGATACGCAGTATTTT.

There are a few counts of this clone. The rearrangement uses TRBV7-2 and TRBJ1-1; no reliable D call. V was pared by 2 bases and J by 7 bases, with 8 bases between. Germline V gene data show CDR1 as SGHTA and CDR2 as FQGNSA. The CDR3 has 12 residues. CDR3 DNA sequence: TGTGCCAGCAGCTTACAGGCGATTGAAGCTTTCTTT. Protein product: CASSLQAIEAFF.

This clone was seen a few times. The rearrangement links TRBV30 to TRBJ2-5; TRBD1 matches at 12 bases. J gave up 5 bases and V 2 bases, and 6 bases lay outside the gene matches. The germline V gene encodes CDR1 GTSNPN and CDR2 SVGIG (reference sequence). The CDR3 runs 15 residues. The CDR3 DNA reads TGTGCCTGGAGTAGAGGGACAGGGGGCAGGGAGACCCAGTACTTC. It codes for CAWSRGTGGRETQYF.

The chain has TRBV7-2 and TRBJ1-2; D is perhaps TRBD1 (5 bases). The germline CDR1 and CDR2 sequences are SGHTA and FQGNSA. The germline V and J ends were trimmed by 0 bases and 2 bases, with 10 bases remaining between them. This CDR3 has 15 residues. The CDR3 sequence: CASSLAGAGNYGYTF. The CDR3 DNA is TGTGCCAGCAGCTTAGCCGGGGCAGGGAACTATGGCTACACCTTC.

The chain recombines TRBV18 with TRBJ2-5; no clear D. Germline CDR1 and CDR2: KGHSH and LQKENI. The CDR3 has 14 amino acids. Trimming pared 2 bases from V and 4 bases from J, leaving 11 bases between. CDR3 sequence reads: CASSPGLPPETQYF. The DNA of the CDR3 is TGTGCCAGCTCACCAGGGTTACCTCCAGAGACCCAGTACTTC.

A few counts support this clone. V usage is TRBV10-3 and J usage is TRBJ2-7; unclear D gene. CDR1 is ENHRY, CDR2 SYGVKD, per germline. The V end lost 4 bases, the J end lost 1 base, and 14 bases lay between the germline ends. The length of the CDR3 is 15 residues. CDR3 bases: TGTGCCATCAGTGTATTCCTTTCGGCGTCCTACGAGCAGTACTTC. Amino acids: CAISVFLSASYEQYF.

This clone was seen only a few times. The V call is TRBV6-5, the J call TRBJ2-2; no definite D call. Germline loops: CDR1 MNHEY, CDR2 SVGAGI. The germline V and J ends were trimmed by 1 base and 6 bases, with 15 bases remaining between them. There are 16 residues in the CDR3. CDR3 sequence reads: CASSYFSNTGPGELFF. CDR3 DNA sequence: TGTGCCAGCAGTTACTTCTCTAACACTGGCCCCGGGGAGCTGTTTTTT.

The V gene is TRBV6-5, the J gene TRBJ2-5, with D possibly being TRBD2 (6 bases). CDR1 and CDR2 (germline): MNHEY, SVGAGI. The CDR3 contains 13 residues. Trimming pared 7 bases from V and 0 bases from J, leaving 9 bases between. This chain's CDR3 is CASKPGDQETQYF. The CDR3 coding sequence is TGTGCCAGCAAGCCGGGGGACCAAGAGACCCAGTACTTC.

This chain links TRBV6-5 with TRBJ2-7; 8 nucleotides agree with TRBD1. The germline gives CDR1 MNHEY, CDR2 SVGAGI. Trimming removed 4 bases from V and 2 bases from J; junction bases left unmatched: 7. The length of the CDR3 is 15 residues. The CDR3 reads CASSFPGQATYEQYF. CDR3 bases: TGTGCCAGCAGTTTTCCGGGACAGGCTACCTACGAGCAGTACTTC.

This rearrangement joins TRBV5-1 to TRBJ2-7; 7 positions agree with TRBD1. With 4 bases clipped from V and 2 bases from J, the junction kept 6 bases outside the gene matches. The germline V gene has CDR1 SGHRS and CDR2 YFSETQ. This CDR3 is 14 amino acids long. The CDR3 nucleotides read TGCGCCAGCAGCCCTGGACAGGCCACCTACGAGCAGTACTTC. It translates to CASSPGQATYEQYF.

CDR3 DNA: TGTGCCAGTAGTCCCCGACGGACCGAACTCACAGATACGCAGTATTTT. Translating it yields CASSPRRTELTDTQYF. The V gene is TRBV19, the J gene TRBJ2-3, with no clear D. The length of the CDR3 is 16 residues. Per germline, CDR1 LNHDA and CDR2 SQIVND (reference sequence). Trimming removed 5 bases from V and 2 bases from J, with 17 bases in between.

The sample holds a few counts of this clone. This rearrangement joins TRBV2 to TRBJ2-5, with TRBD2 matching 8 bases. The CDR3 extends over 13 amino acids. Germline V gene sequence: CDR1 SNHLY, CDR2 FYNNEI. V was pared by 6 bases and J by 5 bases, with 5 bases of the junction left unmatched. The DNA of the CDR3 is TGTGCCAGCAGGGCGACTAGCGTGGAGACCCAGTACTTC. Protein product: CASRATSVETQYF.

The chain recombines TRBV5-1 with TRBJ1-5; 9 bases are a match to TRBD1. The CDR3 extends over 15 amino acids. Trimming at V came to 4 bases and at J to 7 bases, leaving 9 bases not matched to a gene. Germline V gene lookup returns CDR1 SGHRS and CDR2 YFSETQ. The CDR3 reads CASSPLGQGNQPQHF. CDR3 nucleotides: TGCGCCAGCAGCCCACTGGGACAGGGTAACCAGCCCCAGCATTTT.

This clone was seen a few times. The CDR3 sequence is CSAKVRGYTF. The DNA for the CDR3 is TGCAGTGCTAAAGTTCGAGGCTACACCTTC. The chain employs TRBV20-1 and TRBJ1-2, with D hard to call. CDR1 DFQATT and CDR2 SNEGSKA come from the germline V gene (reference sequence). CDR3 size: 10 residues. V was pared by 4 bases and J by 8 bases, with 8 bases between.

This sequence joins TRBV27 and TRBJ2-6; D is uncertain. CDR1 is MNHEY and CDR2 is SMNVEV in the germline V gene (reference sequence). This CDR3 has 14 residues. Deletions cut 5 bases from V and 0 bases from J, with 5 bases between. The DNA for the CDR3 is TGTGCCAGCAGTCTACTCTCTGGGGCCAACGTCCTGACTTTC. Amino acid sequence: CASSLLSGANVLTF.

The CDR3 sequence is CSTDPAGTGELFF. In nucleotides, the CDR3 is TGCAGCACGGACCCGGCGGGGACCGGGGAGCTGTTTTTT. The chain combines TRBV29-1 with TRBJ2-2; a weak D match, TRBD2 (6 bases). In germline, CDR1 is SQVTM, CDR2 ANQGSEA. This CDR3 is 13 amino acids long. V dropped 8 bases and J dropped 5 bases, with 15 bases sitting between them.

The genes are TRBV6-5 and TRBJ1-1, with unresolved D. The germline V gene has CDR1 MNHEY and CDR2 SVGAGI. This CDR3 region has 12 residues. Trimming pared 6 bases from V and 2 bases from J, leaving 7 bases between. DNA of the CDR3: TGTGCCAGCAGCTCATATAACACTGAAGCTTTCTTT. This codes for CASSSYNTEAFF.